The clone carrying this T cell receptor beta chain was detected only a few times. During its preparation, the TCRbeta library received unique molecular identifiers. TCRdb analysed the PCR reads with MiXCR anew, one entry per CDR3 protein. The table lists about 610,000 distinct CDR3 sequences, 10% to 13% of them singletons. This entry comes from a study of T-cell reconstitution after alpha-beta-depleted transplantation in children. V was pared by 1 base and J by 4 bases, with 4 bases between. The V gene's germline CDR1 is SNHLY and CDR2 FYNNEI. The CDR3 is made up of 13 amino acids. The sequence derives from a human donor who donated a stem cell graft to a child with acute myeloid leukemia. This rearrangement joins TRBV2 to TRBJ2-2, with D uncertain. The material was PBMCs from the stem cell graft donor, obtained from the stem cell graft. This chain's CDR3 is CASSEVFTGELFF. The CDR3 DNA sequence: TGTGCCAGCAGTGAAGTATTCACCGGGGAGCTGTTTTTT.